A selection of T cell receptor beta chains follows, all from one sample in a study of blood T cell repertoires in COVID-19. Measured with immunoSEQ multiplex PCR; TCRdb has only the in-frame clones, and not every one. This sample carries around 320,000 clones, around 88% of them seen once, and the ten largest clones take approximately 7%. Sequencing was done on a sample of peripheral blood. These receptor sequences come from a woman aged 25 to 39 who had recovered from COVID-19. CDR3s include the opening cysteine and the closing phenylalanine or tryptophan. A D gene is named only where the DNA matches it firmly. Part of the rows lack a size; the others show once, few, many or a class for expanded clones.

D	V	size	J	CDR3	DNA
-	TRBV25-1	-	TRBJ1-2	CASSEYRTEDYGYTF	TGTGCCAGCAGTGAATATAGGACAGAGGACTATGGCTACACCTTC
-	TRBV6-5	-	TRBJ2-5	CASSYSSYETQYF	TGTGCCAGCAGTTACTCGAGTTACGAGACCCAGTACTTC
-	TRBV28	-	TRBJ2-2	CASRSPPGRGLPGELFF	TGTGCCAGCAGATCTCCTCCAGGGCGGGGATTGCCCGGGGAGCTGTTTTTT
TRBD2	TRBV27	-	TRBJ2-3	CASKLAAVTDTQYF	TGTGCCAGTAAACTAGCGGCGGTCACAGATACGCAGTATTTT
-	TRBV7-8	-	TRBJ1-3	CASGQTSGNTIYF	TGTGCCAGCGGGCAGACCTCTGGAAACACCATATATTTT
TRBD2	TRBV5-1	-	TRBJ2-7	CASSLVVGGNYEQYF	TGCGCCAGCAGCTTGGTCGTGGGGGGGAATTACGAGCAGTACTTC
-	TRBV5-6	-	TRBJ2-2	CASSLTPRPTGELFF	TGTGCCAGCAGCTTGACTCCTCGCCCCACCGGGGAGCTGTTTTTT
TRBD1	TRBV10-3	-	TRBJ1-1	CAIRLQGQIEAFF	TGTGCCATCAGGTTACAGGGACAGATTGAAGCTTTCTTT
-	TRBV6-1	-	TRBJ1-4	CASSEYGSNEKLFF	TGTGCCAGCAGTGAGTACGGGAGTAATGAAAAACTGTTTTTT
-	TRBV27	-	TRBJ2-5	CASSDDSQETQYF	TGTGCCAGCAGTGACGACAGCCAAGAGACCCAGTACTTC
TRBD1	TRBV29-1	-	TRBJ2-1	CSEHRGRNGNEQFF	TGCAGCGAACACAGGGGGCGCAATGGCAATGAGCAGTTCTTC
-	TRBV15	-	TRBJ1-2	CATSRHATSGNYGYTF	TGTGCCACCAGCAGACATGCCACGTCCGGGAACTATGGCTACACCTTC
TRBD1	TRBV2	-	TRBJ1-1	CATMGTGRTEAFF	TGTGCCACCATGGGGACAGGGAGGACTGAAGCTTTCTTT
-	TRBV6-5	once	TRBJ1-2	CASRDKLYGYTF	TGTGCCAGCAGGGACAAGCTCTATGGCTACACCTTC
-	TRBV13	-	TRBJ2-2	CASSLPETGNTGELFF	TGTGCCAGCAGCTTACCCGAGACAGGGAACACCGGGGAGCTGTTTTTT
-	TRBV19	-	TRBJ1-2	CASTSKRAGPNYGYTF	TGTGCCAGTACCTCTAAGAGGGCAGGCCCTAACTATGGCTACACCTTC
TRBD1	TRBV27	-	TRBJ2-1	CASSLYRGLENEQFF	TGTGCCAGCAGTCTCTACAGGGGGCTCGAGAATGAGCAGTTCTTC
TRBD2	TRBV7-9	-	TRBJ2-1	CVSSYGTGTSGGRNEQFF	TGTGTCAGCAGCTACGGGACCGGGACTAGCGGGGGGCGCAATGAGCAGTTCTTC
TRBD1	TRBV5-1	-	TRBJ1-1	CASSSQQGAVEAFF	TGCGCCAGCAGCTCCCAACAGGGGGCTGTGGAAGCTTTCTTT
-	TRBV5-1	many	TRBJ1-1	CASTLTGNYGTNLNTEAFF	TGCGCCAGCACCTTAACAGGGAACTATGGAACTAACCTGAACACTGAAGCTTTCTTT
TRBD1	TRBV9	few	TRBJ1-2	CASSPRPPGQGGYTF	TGTGCCAGCAGCCCTCGACCCCCGGGACAGGGTGGCTACACCTTC
-	TRBV28	-	TRBJ1-5	CASSLKRGQGRRQPQHF	TGTGCCAGCAGTTTAAAAAGGGGTCAGGGTCGTCGCCAGCCCCAGCATTTT
TRBD1	TRBV28	-	TRBJ2-7	CASSLTGGPGREQYF	TGTGCCAGCAGTTTAACAGGGGGACCAGGAAGGGAGCAGTACTTC
TRBD1	TRBV2	-	TRBJ1-2	CASREQGAVDYGYTF	TGTGCCAGCAGGGAACAGGGGGCAGTGGACTATGGCTACACCTTC
-	TRBV3-1/TRBV3-2	-	TRBJ1-1	CASSQALGVFEAFF	TGTGCCAGCAGCCAAGCGCTCGGGGTATTTGAAGCTTTCTTT
TRBD1	TRBV19	-	TRBJ2-5	CATSGGASETQYF	TGTGCCACGTCAGGGGGCGCATCAGAGACCCAGTACTTC
-	TRBV28	-	TRBJ2-5	CASSSNYETQYF	TGTGCCAGCAGTTCCAACTATGAGACCCAGTACTTC
TRBD1	TRBV5-1	-	TRBJ1-5	CASSQGTGGQPQHF	TGCGCCAGCAGCCAGGGGACAGGGGGTCAGCCCCAGCATTTT
-	TRBV19	-	TRBJ1-5	CAILSLRQGSEGSNQPQHF	TGTGCCATTCTCTCCCTTCGCCAGGGCTCGGAGGGTAGCAATCAGCCCCAGCATTTT
-	TRBV5-1	once	TRBJ2-3	CASSDEVTDTQYF	TGCGCCAGCAGCGACGAGGTCACAGATACGCAGTATTTT
-	TRBV25-1	-	TRBJ1-6	CASSGQTQVPLHF	TGTGCCAGCAGTGGACAGACCCAAGTCCCCCTCCACTTT
TRBD2	TRBV18	-	TRBJ2-7	CASSFGTSGVYF	TGTGCCAGCTCGTTCGGGACTAGCGGGGTCTACTTC
-	TRBV6-5	-	TRBJ1-1	CASLRQDSQNTEAFF	TGTGCCAGCCTTCGGCAGGACTCCCAGAACACTGAAGCTTTCTTT
TRBD1	TRBV6-5	few	TRBJ1-1	CAAGQGNTEAFF	TGTGCCGCGGGACAGGGGAACACTGAAGCTTTCTTT
TRBD1	TRBV19	-	TRBJ2-7	CASSNRDRGTYEQYF	TGTGCCAGTAGTAACCGGGACAGGGGAACCTACGAGCAGTACTTC
-	TRBV12-3/TRBV12-4	-	TRBJ1-1	CASRRMSNTEAFF	TGTGCCAGCCGGAGGATGTCGAACACTGAAGCTTTCTTT
TRBD2	TRBV20-1	-	TRBJ2-1	CSASFERGGSYNEQFF	TGCAGTGCTAGTTTCGAGCGGGGGGGCTCCTACAATGAGCAGTTCTTC